This entry features one T cell receptor beta chain sequence. The antigen remains undetermined. The data were obtained in a study of T cell responses to AZD1222 COVID-19 vaccine. Data came from immunoSEQ multiplex PCR; TCRdb stores just in-frame clones and leaves some out. The data show fewer than 40,000 clones, with about 88% seen just once and over 20% held by the top ten. The ends were cut back, 4 bases at V and 2 bases at J, with 6 bases in the middle. Germline V gene sequence: CDR1 LGHDT, CDR2 YNNKEL (reference sequence). The CDR3 contains 13 residues. General observations from the study: The number of AZD1222 recipients seropositive at baseline was only 5 to 7. CD4 TCRs covered the whole spike, strongest at regions 160-218 and 743-854. Every sample of the repertoires postdated the peak T cell response. White British donors predominated, females outnumbered males, and clonal diversity was possibly underestimated.

This clonotype originated in an adult who received the MenACWY meningococcal vaccine as a control. The source material was peripheral blood, sampled 28 days after the second dose of the MenACWY control vaccine. The rearrangement links TRBV3-1 (or the pseudogene TRBV3-2) to TRBJ1-5; maybe TRBD1 (6 bases). CDR3 amino acids: CASSRQGNQPQHF. The CDR3 DNA is TGTGCCAGCAGCCGACAGGGCAATCAGCCCCAGCATTTT.